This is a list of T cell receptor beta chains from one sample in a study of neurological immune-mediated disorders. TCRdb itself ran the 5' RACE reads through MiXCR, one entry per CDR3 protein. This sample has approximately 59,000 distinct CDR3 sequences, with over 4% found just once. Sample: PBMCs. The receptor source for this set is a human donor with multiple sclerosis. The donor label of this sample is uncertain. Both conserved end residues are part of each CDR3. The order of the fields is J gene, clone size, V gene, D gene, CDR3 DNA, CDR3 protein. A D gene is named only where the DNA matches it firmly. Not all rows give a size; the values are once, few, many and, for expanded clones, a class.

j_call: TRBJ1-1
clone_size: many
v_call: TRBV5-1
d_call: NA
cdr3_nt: TGCGCCAGCAGCCCCGACCGGGGAGTCACTGAAGCTTTCTTT
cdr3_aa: CASSPDRGVTEAFF

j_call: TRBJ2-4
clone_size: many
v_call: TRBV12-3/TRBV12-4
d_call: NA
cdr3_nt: TGTGCCAGCAGTTCCGGGACCCAAGCCAAAAACATTCAGTACTTC
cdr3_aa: CASSSGTQAKNIQYF

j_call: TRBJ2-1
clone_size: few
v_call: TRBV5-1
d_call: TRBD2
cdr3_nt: TGCGCCAGCAGCTTGGCCGGGAGGAGTGAGCAGTTCTTC
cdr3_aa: CASSLAGRSEQFF

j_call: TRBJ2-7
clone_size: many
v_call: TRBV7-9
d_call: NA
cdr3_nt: TGTGCCAGCAGCTTAGGACAGCCCGGCTACGAGCAGTACTTC
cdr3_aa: CASSLGQPGYEQYF

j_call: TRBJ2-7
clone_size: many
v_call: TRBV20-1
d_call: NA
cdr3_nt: TGCAGTGCTAGAGATCGGACTTCCCCCTACGAGCAGTACTTC
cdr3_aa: CSARDRTSPYEQYF

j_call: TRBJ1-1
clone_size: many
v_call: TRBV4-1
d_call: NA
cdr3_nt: TGCGCCAGCAGCCAAGCCTCTGAAGACACTGAAGCTTTCTTT
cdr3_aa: CASSQASEDTEAFF

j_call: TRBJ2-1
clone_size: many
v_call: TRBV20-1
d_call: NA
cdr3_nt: TGCAGTGCTAGACCGTCCGGTGGGAACTACTACAATGAGCAGTTCTTC
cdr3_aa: CSARPSGGNYYNEQFF

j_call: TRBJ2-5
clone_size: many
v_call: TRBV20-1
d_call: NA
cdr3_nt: TGCAGTGCTAGCTGGTCGCAGGTGGGACAAGAGACCCAGTACTTC
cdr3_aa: CSASWSQVGQETQYF

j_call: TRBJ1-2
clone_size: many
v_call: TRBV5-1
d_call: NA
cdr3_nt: TGCGCCAGCAGCCGAGACAGCTCTAACTATGGCTACACCTTC
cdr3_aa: CASSRDSSNYGYTF

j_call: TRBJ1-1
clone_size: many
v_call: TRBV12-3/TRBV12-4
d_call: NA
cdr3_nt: TGTGCCAGCAGTTTTGACAGGAAACTTGAAGCTTTCTTT
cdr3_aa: CASSFDRKLEAFF

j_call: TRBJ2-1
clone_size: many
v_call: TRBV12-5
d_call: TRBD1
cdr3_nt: TGTGCTAGTGGCCCCGGACAGGGAGGCGATGAGCAGTTCTTC
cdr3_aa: CASGPGQGGDEQFF

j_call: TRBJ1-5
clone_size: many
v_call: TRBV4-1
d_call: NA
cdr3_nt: TGCGCCAGCAGCCAAGCCCAGTCGGCCAGCAATCAGCCCCAGCATTTT
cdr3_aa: CASSQAQSASNQPQHF

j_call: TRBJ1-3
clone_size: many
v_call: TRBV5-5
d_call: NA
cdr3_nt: TGTGCCAGCAGCTTGGGGCCGGACTCTGGAAACACCATATATTTT
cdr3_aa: CASSLGPDSGNTIYF

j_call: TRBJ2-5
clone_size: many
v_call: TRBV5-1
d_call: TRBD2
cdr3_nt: TGCGCCAGCACCTTGGGGAGCGGGGGGACTCAAGAGACCCAGTACTTC
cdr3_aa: CASTLGSGGTQETQYF

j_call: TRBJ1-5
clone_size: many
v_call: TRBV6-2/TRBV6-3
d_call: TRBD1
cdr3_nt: TGTGCCAGCAGTCGTCAGGGGGGTCAGCCCCAGCATTTT
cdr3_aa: CASSRQGGQPQHF

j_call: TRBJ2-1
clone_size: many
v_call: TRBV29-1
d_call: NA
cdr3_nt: TGCAGCGTTGATGGGAATGAGCAGTTCTTC
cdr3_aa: CSVDGNEQFF

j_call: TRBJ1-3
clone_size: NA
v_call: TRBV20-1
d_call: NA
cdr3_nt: TGCAGTGCTAGAGGCCCAGGAGGGTCTGGAAACACCATATATTTT
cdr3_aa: CSARGPGGSGNTIYF

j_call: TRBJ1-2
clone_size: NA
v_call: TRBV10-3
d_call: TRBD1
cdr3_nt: TGTGCCATCAGTGAAGACAGGGGGCAGGTCTATGGCTACACCTTC
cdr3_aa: CAISEDRGQVYGYTF

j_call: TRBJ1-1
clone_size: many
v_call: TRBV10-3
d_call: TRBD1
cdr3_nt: TGTGCCATCAGTACGACAGGGGCAGTGAACACTGAAGCTTTCTTT
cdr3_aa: CAISTTGAVNTEAFF

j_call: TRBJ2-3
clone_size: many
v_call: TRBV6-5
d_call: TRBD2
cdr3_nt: TGTGCTTCGGGACGGGGGGGCCAGGGAGATACGCAGTATTTT
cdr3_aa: CASGRGGQGDTQYF

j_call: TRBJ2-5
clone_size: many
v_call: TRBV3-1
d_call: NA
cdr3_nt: TGTGCCAGCAGCCGGACAGAAGAGACCCAGTACTTC
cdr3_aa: CASSRTEETQYF

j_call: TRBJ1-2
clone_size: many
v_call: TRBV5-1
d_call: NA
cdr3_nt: TGCGCCAGCAGCTTGGAGGCGGGACCCTATGGCTACACCTTC
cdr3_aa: CASSLEAGPYGYTF

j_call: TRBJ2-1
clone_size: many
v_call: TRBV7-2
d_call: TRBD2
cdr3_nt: TGTGCCAGCAGCCCCGGGACTAGCGGGGGGGCTTTCTTC
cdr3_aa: CASSPGTSGGAFF

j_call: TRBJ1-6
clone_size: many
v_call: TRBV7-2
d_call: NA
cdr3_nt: TGTGCCAGCAGTAACATTCCGGCAGCCTATAATTCACCCCTCCACTTT
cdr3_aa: CASSNIPAAYNSPLHF

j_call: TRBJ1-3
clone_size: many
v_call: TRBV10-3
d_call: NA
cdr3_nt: TGTGCCATCAGTGAGTCCGGGCTACGGTTCTCTGGAAACACCATATATTTT
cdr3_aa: CAISESGLRFSGNTIYF

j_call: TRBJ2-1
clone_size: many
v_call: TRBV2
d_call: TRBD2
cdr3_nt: TGTGCCAGCAGTGAGCGCGGGGGGGCGTCCTACAATGAGCAGTTCTTC
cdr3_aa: CASSERGGASYNEQFF

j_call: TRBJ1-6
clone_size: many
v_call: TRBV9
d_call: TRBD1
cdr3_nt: TGTGCCAGCAGCGAGCAGGGGGTCAACTCACCCCTCCACTTT
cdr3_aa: CASSEQGVNSPLHF

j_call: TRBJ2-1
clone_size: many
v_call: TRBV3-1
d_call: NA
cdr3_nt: TGTGCCAGCAGCCTCTCTTGGAATGAGCAGTTCTTC
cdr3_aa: CASSLSWNEQFF

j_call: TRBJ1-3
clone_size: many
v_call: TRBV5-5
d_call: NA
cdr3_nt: TGTGCCAGCAGCTTGGACCGGGCCTCTGGAAACACCATATATTTT
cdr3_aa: CASSLDRASGNTIYF

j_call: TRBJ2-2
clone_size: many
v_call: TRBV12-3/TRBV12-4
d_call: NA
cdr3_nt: TGTGCCAGCAGTTTAGGGGGCAGAGGGGCCGGGGAGCTGTTTTTT
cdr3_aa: CASSLGGRGAGELFF

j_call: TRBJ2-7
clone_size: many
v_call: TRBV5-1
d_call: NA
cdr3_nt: TGCGCCAGTGAGTTGGGCCAGGGAGGCGAGCAGTACTTC
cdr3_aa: CASELGQGGEQYF

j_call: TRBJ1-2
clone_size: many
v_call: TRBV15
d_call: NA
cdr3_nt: TGTGCCACCAGCAGAGATCTCTCGGGTTATGGCTACACCTTC
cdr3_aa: CATSRDLSGYGYTF

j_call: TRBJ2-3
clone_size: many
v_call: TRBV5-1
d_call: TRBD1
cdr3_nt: TGCGCCACCACATCGACAGGGCATTCTACAGATACGCAGTATTTT
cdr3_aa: CATTSTGHSTDTQYF

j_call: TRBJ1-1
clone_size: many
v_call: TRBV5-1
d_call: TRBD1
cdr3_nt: TGCGCCAGCAGCGGCGAACCTGGACAGGGGAACACTGAAGCTTTCTTT
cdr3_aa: CASSGEPGQGNTEAFF

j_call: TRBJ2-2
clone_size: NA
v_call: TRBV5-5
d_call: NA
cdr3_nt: TGTGCCAGCAGCCATCGAGGCCCCGGGGAGCTGTTTTTT
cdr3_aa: CASSHRGPGELFF

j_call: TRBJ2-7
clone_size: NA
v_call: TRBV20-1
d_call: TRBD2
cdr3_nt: TGCAGTGCTAGAGGCGGACTAGCGGGGTCCAACTCCTACGAGCAGTACTTC
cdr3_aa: CSARGGLAGSNSYEQYF

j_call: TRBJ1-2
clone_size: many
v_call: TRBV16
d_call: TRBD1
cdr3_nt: TGTGCCAGCAGCCAATCGGGACAGGGGGCCTATGGCTACACCTTC
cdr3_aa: CASSQSGQGAYGYTF

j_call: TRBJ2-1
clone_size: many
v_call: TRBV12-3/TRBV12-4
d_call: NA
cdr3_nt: TGTGCCAGCAGTTTTGGGTCCTTACCACGGGAGCAGTTCTTC
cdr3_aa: CASSFGSLPREQFF

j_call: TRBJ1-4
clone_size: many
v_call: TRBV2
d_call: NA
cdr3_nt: TGTGCCAGCAGTGACGACAGGAGGGATGAAAAACTGTTTTTT
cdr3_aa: CASSDDRRDEKLFF

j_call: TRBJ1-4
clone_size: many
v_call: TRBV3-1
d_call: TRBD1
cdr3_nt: TGTGCCAGCAGCCAATCCCGGGACAGGCTTACAACTAATGAAAAACTGTTTTTT
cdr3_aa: CASSQSRDRLTTNEKLFF

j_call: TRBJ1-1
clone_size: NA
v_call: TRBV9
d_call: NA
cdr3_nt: TGTGCCAGCAGCGTGACAGTGAACACTGAAGCTTTCTTT
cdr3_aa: CASSVTVNTEAFF

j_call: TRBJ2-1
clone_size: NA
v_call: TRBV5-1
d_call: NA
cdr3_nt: TGCGCCAGCAGGTGGTCCTACAATGAGCAGTTCTTC
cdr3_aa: CASRWSYNEQFF

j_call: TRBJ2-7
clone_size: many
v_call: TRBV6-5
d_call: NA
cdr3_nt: TGTGCCAGCAGCTCCGGGACAATAAAGGACGGGCAGTACTTC
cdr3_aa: CASSSGTIKDGQYF

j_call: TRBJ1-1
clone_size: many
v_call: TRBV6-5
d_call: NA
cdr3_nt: TGTGCCAGCAGTTACGGGGGGGTGAGGAACACTGAAGCTTTCTTT
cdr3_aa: CASSYGGVRNTEAFF

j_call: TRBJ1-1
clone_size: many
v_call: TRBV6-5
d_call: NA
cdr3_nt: TGTGCCAGCAGTTATACCGGGGGGTACGAAGCTTTCTTT
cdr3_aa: CASSYTGGYEAFF

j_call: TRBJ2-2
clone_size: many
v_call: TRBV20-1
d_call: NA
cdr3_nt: TGCAGTGCTAGAGAGGGTTGGACCGGGGAGCTGTTTTTT
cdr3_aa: CSAREGWTGELFF

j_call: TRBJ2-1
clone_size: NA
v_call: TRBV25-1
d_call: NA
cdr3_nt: TGTGCCAGCAGTGACGGTTACAATGAGCAGTTCTTC
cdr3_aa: CASSDGYNEQFF

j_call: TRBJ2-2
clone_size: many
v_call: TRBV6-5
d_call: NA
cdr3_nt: TGTGCCAGCAGTTCGGGGCAGGGACCGAACACCGGGGAGCTGTTTTTCGGGGAGCTGTTTTTT
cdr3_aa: CASSSGQGPNTGELFFGELFF

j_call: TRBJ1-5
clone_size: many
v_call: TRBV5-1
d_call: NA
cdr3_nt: TGCGCCAGCAGCTTTGATAGCAATCAGCCCCAGCATTTT
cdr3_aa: CASSFDSNQPQHF

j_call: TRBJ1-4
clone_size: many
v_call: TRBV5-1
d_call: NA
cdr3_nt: TGCGCCAGCAGCTCTGGGAGGTTACAACGGTATTATGAAAAACTGTTTTTT
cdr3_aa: CASSSGRLQRYYEKLFF

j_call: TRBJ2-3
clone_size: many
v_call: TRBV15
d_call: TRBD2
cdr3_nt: TGTGCCACCAGCAGACCGGGACTAGTGGGTCGGGATACGCAGTATTTT
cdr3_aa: CATSRPGLVGRDTQYF

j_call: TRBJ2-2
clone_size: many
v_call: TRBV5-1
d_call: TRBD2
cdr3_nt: TGCGCCAGCAGCCCCTCCGGGGGGGCCGGGGAGCTGTTTTTT
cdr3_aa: CASSPSGGAGELFF

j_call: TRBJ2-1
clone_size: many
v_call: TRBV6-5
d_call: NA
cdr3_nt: TGTGCCAGCAAAGGCCTTGGTTACTCCTACAATGAGCAGTTCTTC
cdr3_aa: CASKGLGYSYNEQFF

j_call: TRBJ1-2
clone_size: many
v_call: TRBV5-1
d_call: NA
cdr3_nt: TGCGCCAGCAGCTCCCGTTGGGGGGCCCACGAGGATGGCTACACCTTC
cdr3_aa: CASSSRWGAHEDGYTF

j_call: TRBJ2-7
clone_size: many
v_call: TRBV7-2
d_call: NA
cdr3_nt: TGTGCCAGCAGCTTAGCGGACAGCTCCTACGAGCAGTACTTC
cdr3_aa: CASSLADSSYEQYF

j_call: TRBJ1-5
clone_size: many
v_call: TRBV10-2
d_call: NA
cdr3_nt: TGCGCCAGCAGTGAGGGGGGTCTTACCCAGCCCCAGCATTTT
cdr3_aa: CASSEGGLTQPQHF

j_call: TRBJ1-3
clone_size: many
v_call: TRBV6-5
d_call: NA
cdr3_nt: TGTGCCAGCAGTACCCCCGGGGCCGGTGGGGGAAACACCATATATTTT
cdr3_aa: CASSTPGAGGGNTIYF

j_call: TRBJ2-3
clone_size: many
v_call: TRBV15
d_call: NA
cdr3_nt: TGTGCCACCAGCAGAGCGTCGGGGGCCGGGGATACGCAGTATTTT
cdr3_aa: CATSRASGAGDTQYF

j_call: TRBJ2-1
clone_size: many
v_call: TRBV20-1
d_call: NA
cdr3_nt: TGCAGTGCTAGAGATTTCCGGGACTCCATGTCCTACAATGAGCAGTTCTTC
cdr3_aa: CSARDFRDSMSYNEQFF